These 30 T cell receptor beta chains originate from one sample sequenced in a study of early T cells in non-severe SARS-CoV-2 infection. TCRdb reanalysed the 5' RACE reads using MiXCR and keeps one entry per CDR3 protein. This table has about 70,000 distinct CDR3 sequences, 9.5% to 15% appearing once. The material sequenced was whole blood, taken at baseline. These receptor sequences come from an adult who was a healthcare worker with PCR-confirmed SARS-CoV-2 infection or an uninfected control (not recorded which). The donor label of this sample is uncertain.

The chain joins TRBV6-2 or TRBV6-3 to TRBJ2-5; unclear D gene. There are 14 residues in the CDR3. Trimming removed 2 bases from V and 1 base from J, with 8 bases in between. Germline CDR1 reads MNHEY; CDR2 reads SVGEGT. CDR3 DNA sequence: TGTGCCAGCAGTTACGGCTACCCCCAAGAGACCCAGTACTTC. It translates to CASSYGYPQETQYF.

The genes are TRBV5-5 and TRBJ2-7; 9 nucleotides line up with TRBD1. With 2 bases clipped from V and 3 bases from J, the junction kept 3 bases outside the gene matches. CDR1 SGHKS and CDR2 YYEKEE come from the germline V gene (reference sequence). This CDR3 comprises 14 residues. CDR3 nucleotide sequence: TGTGCCAGCAGCTTCCCGGGACAGGGCTACGAGCAGTACTTC. It encodes CASSFPGQGYEQYF.

This clonotype was detected a few times. The chain recombines TRBV2 with TRBJ2-7; tentatively, D is TRBD1 or TRBD2 (5 bases each). The CDR3 runs to 13 residues. V gave up 11 bases and J gave up 0 bases, with 14 bases separating them. Germline V gene sequence: CDR1 SNHLY, CDR2 FYNNEI. CDR3 nucleotide sequence: TGTGCCGGGGTGGGACGGGCCTCCTACGAGCAGTACTTC. Translating gives CAGVGRASYEQYF.

This clonotype was found many times. J is TRBJ2-7 and V is TRBV20-1, with 9 bases lining up with TRBD1. With 3 bases clipped from V and 8 bases from J, the junction kept 5 bases outside the gene matches. This CDR3 is 12 amino acids long. Germline loops: CDR1 DFQATT, CDR2 SNEGSKA (reference sequence). The CDR3 region is CSASSGTGKQYF. DNA of the CDR3: TGCAGTGCTAGTTCGGGGACAGGGAAGCAGTACTTC.

The genes are TRBV30 and TRBJ1-5; tentative D call: TRBD1 (6 bases). Germline CDR1 is GTSNPN and CDR2 is SVGIG (reference sequence). Trimming removed 1 base at V and 8 bases at J, with 18 bases between. The CDR3 consists of 15 residues. This CDR3 is CAWSDGPQGMKPQHF. The DNA for the CDR3 is TGTGCCTGGAGTGACGGCCCTCAGGGGATGAAGCCCCAGCATTTT.

This clonotype was found a few times. The V and J genes are TRBV20-1 and TRBJ2-3; a weak D match, TRBD1 (6 bases). The CDR3 consists of 18 residues. Germline values: CDR1 DFQATT, CDR2 SNEGSKA (reference sequence). This CDR3 reads CSTTKDSPRRGRTDTQYF. DNA for the CDR3: TGCAGCACAACCAAGGACAGCCCTCGTCGGGGAAGGACAGATACGCAGTATTTT.

This clonotype was found many times. This chain uses TRBV4-2 with TRBJ2-2; D uncertain. V lost 3 bases, J lost 3 bases, and 11 bases lay in between. The CDR3 consists of 15 residues. Germline assignment: CDR1 LGHNA and CDR2 YNFKEQ. DNA for the CDR3: TGTGCCAGCAGCCAGCCTGAATGGGACACCGGGGAGCTGTTTTTT. Translating gives CASSQPEWDTGELFF.

As to this clonotype: This may stem from a read error, because a much larger clone lies one nucleotide away. This rearrangement joins TRBV29-1 to TRBJ2-3; 8 bases map to TRBD2. Looked up from germline, CDR1 is SQVTM and CDR2 is ANQGSEA. With V trimmed by 5 bases and J by 2 bases, 6 bases remained unmatched. CDR3 length: 14 amino acids. Here the CDR3 reads CSVQLAVNTDTQYF. CDR3 in DNA: TGCAGCGTTCAACTAGCGGTGAACACAGATACGCAGTATTTT.

This clonotype has a count of ten or more. The V gene is TRBV4-1, the J gene TRBJ2-6; unclear D gene. This CDR3 is 17 amino acids long. The V end was cut by 3 bases, the J end by 0 bases, with 12 bases between. Germline-derived CDR1 and CDR2 are MGHRA and YSYEKL. The DNA for the CDR3 is TGCGCCAGCAGCCATGTGGTCGCGATCTCTGGGGCCAACGTCCTGACTTTC. Protein product: CASSHVVAISGANVLTF.

The chain has TRBV4-1 and TRBJ2-5; 7 nucleotides align to TRBD2. The CDR3 has 13 amino acids. Unmatched junction bases numbered 3, after V lost 4 bases and J lost 4 bases. Per germline, CDR1 MGHRA and CDR2 YSYEKL. For the CDR3, the DNA is TGCGCCAGCAGCCTTGCGGGAGTAGAGACCCAGTACTTC. The encoded protein is CASSLAGVETQYF.

V gene TRBV20-1 combines with J gene TRBJ2-3, with D perhaps matching TRBD2 (6 bases). The CDR3 is made up of 14 amino acids. The V end lost 5 bases, the J end lost 2 bases, and 14 bases lay between the germline ends. Germline V gives CDR1 DFQATT, CDR2 SNEGSKA (reference sequence). This CDR3 reads CSASEGPLTDTQYF. CDR3 coding DNA: TGCAGTGCTTCGGAGGGGCCCCTCACAGATACGCAGTATTTT.

This clonotype was seen many times. This chain joins TRBV5-1 and TRBJ2-5; no definite D call. The V end was cut by 0 bases, the J end by 4 bases, with 7 bases between. The CDR3 has 13 residues. Germline CDR1 SGHRS, CDR2 YFSETQ. The CDR3 nucleotides read TGCGCCAGCAGCTTGGTGTTATCAGAGACCCAGTACTTC. This gives the protein CASSLVLSETQYF.

This clonotype was seen more than once but under ten times. The gene calls are TRBV20-1 and TRBJ1-5; D is possibly TRBD1 (5 bases). Germline values: CDR1 DFQATT, CDR2 SNEGSKA (reference sequence). This CDR3 comprises 13 residues. The ends were cut back, 3 bases at V and 5 bases at J, with 11 bases in the middle. The CDR3 sequence: CSASVQADQPQHF. CDR3 nucleotide sequence: TGCAGTGCTAGTGTACAGGCTGATCAGCCCCAGCATTTT.

Ten or more counts support this clonotype. V is TRBV20-1 and J is TRBJ1-2; perhaps TRBD1 as D (6 bases). This CDR3 is built from 14 residues. Germline V gene lookup returns CDR1 DFQATT and CDR2 SNEGSKA (reference sequence). V was trimmed by 2 bases and J by 3 bases, leaving 13 bases between them. The CDR3 region is CSARPPGADYGYTF. The CDR3 coding sequence is TGCAGTGCTAGACCCCCGGGGGCAGACTATGGCTACACCTTC.

The chain recombines TRBV2 with TRBJ2-3; TRBD2 might be the D (5 bases). V lost 8 bases and J 0 bases, leaving 15 bases between the germline ends. Germline V CDR1 and CDR2: SNHLY, FYNNEI. This CDR3 has 15 residues. For the CDR3, the DNA is TGTGCCAGCCCCCAAGAGCGGCTTAGCACAGATACGCAGTATTTT. Amino acids: CASPQERLSTDTQYF.

This clonotype showed up just a few times. The chain has TRBV7-2 and TRBJ2-1; D remains unclear. The germline V and J ends were trimmed by 5 bases and 5 bases, with 10 bases remaining between them. CDR1 is SGHTA and CDR2 is FQGNSA in the germline V gene. This CDR3 has 13 amino acids. The CDR3 DNA reads TGTGCCAGCAGCGTGGCCCCCCACAATGAGCAGTTCTTC. Protein: CASSVAPHNEQFF.

V is TRBV9 and J is TRBJ1-2; 8 bases are shared with TRBD1. CDR3 length: 16 residues. Germline CDR1 reads SGDLS; CDR2 reads YYNGEE. Unmatched junction bases numbered 13, after V lost 5 bases and J lost 4 bases. CDR3 DNA: TGTGCCAGCAGTGGACCGTCCACAGGGGGAGCCTATGGCTACACCTTC. Its protein is CASSGPSTGGAYGYTF.

This clonotype showed up just a few times. The J gene is TRBJ2-1, the V gene TRBV7-6, with D possibly matching TRBD2 (5 bases). V shed 5 bases and J shed 7 bases, with 24 bases lying between them. Germline CDR1 is SGHVS and CDR2 is FNYEAQ. This CDR3 comprises 17 residues. The CDR3 region has the DNA TGTGCCAGCAGCCCCCCCGCGGGCGGATTCGGTTGGAATGAGCAGTTCTTC. The encoded protein is CASSPPAGGFGWNEQFF.

The V gene is TRBV11-2, the J gene TRBJ2-5, with TRBD1 matching 8 bases. The germline CDR1 and CDR2 sequences are SGHAT and FQNNGV. The V and J ends lost 5 bases and 5 bases, in that order; junction bases with no gene match: 10. The CDR3 is 15 amino acids. DNA for the CDR3: TGTGCCAGCAGCCCGCGGACAGGGATACGGGAGACCCAGTACTTC. Amino acids: CASSPRTGIRETQYF.

This clonotype was counted at least ten times. The chain joins TRBV27 to TRBJ1-6; TRBD1 aligns across 7 bases. Unmatched junction bases numbered 6, after V lost 6 bases and J lost 4 bases. Germline CDR1 reads MNHEY; CDR2 reads SMNVEV (reference sequence). The CDR3 has 15 residues. The chain's CDR3 is CASSQTGTYNSPLHF. The CDR3 DNA reads TGTGCCAGCAGCCAGACAGGGACATATAATTCACCCCTCCACTTT.

The CDR3 DNA is TGTGCCAGCAGCCCTCCTAGCGGGAGGCATACAGATACGCAGTATTTT. It is translated as CASSPPSGRHTDTQYF. The V gene is TRBV11-2, the J gene TRBJ2-3; 11 bases are a match to TRBD2. The CDR3 totals 16 residues. Germline CDR1 and CDR2: SGHAT and FQNNGV. Trimming cost V 5 bases and J 3 bases; bases outside gene matches: 7.

This clonotype was observed at least ten times. The chain uses TRBV3-1 and TRBJ2-5; TRBD2 matches at 11 bases. Germline assignment: CDR1 LGHDT and CDR2 YNNKEL (reference sequence). This CDR3 spans 19 amino acids. J was trimmed by 1 base and V by 0 bases; bases with no gene match: 10. The CDR3 bases are TGTGCCAGCAGCCAAGAGGGGGGCACTAGCGGGAGAGGCCAAGAGACCCAGTACTTC. Encoded protein: CASSQEGGTSGRGQETQYF.

This clonotype was counted only a few times. V gene TRBV29-1 combines with J gene TRBJ1-4; D ambiguous. V was shortened by 4 bases and J by 0 bases, with 3 bases between the two germline ends. This CDR3 contains 12 residues. Germline V lookup: CDR1 SQVTM, CDR2 ANQGSEA. The DNA for the CDR3 is TGCAGCGTTGGTACAACTAATGAAAAACTGTTTTTT. Translation gives CSVGTTNEKLFF.

The genes are TRBV4-2 and TRBJ1-5, with a tentative D call TRBD1 (5 bases). Trimming cost V 0 bases and J 6 bases, with 9 bases left between them. CDR1 and CDR2 (germline): LGHNA, YNFKEQ. This CDR3 region has 14 residues. For the CDR3, the DNA is TGTGCCAGCAGCCAAGACAGGGTCTCTCAGCCCCAGCATTTT. Translation gives CASSQDRVSQPQHF.

This clonotype came up many times. The genes are TRBV4-1 and TRBJ1-5; D is unresolved. V was pared by 4 bases and J by 6 bases, with 10 bases between. The CDR3 is 13 amino acids. Germline lookup yields CDR1 MGHRA and CDR2 YSYEKL. The CDR3, as DNA: TGCGCCAGCAGCCTTCAAAGCGGTCAGCCCCAGCATTTT. Encoded protein: CASSLQSGQPQHF.

This clonotype was counted ten times or more. The V call is TRBV11-2, the J call TRBJ2-7; no definite D call. Trimming left V 1 base short and J 1 base short, with 11 bases between. This CDR3 is built from 15 residues. CDR1 and CDR2 from the germline V gene are SGHAT and FQNNGV. CDR3 residues: CASSLVRVSSYEQYF. The CDR3 region has the DNA TGTGCCAGCAGCTTAGTTCGGGTATCATCCTACGAGCAGTACTTC.

This clonotype was seen more than once but under ten times. The V call is TRBV7-9, the J call TRBJ2-3; D unclear. Trimming shortened V by 4 bases and J by 0 bases, and 14 bases separated the two germline ends. The CDR3 covers 16 residues. The germline CDR1 and CDR2 sequences are SEHNR and FQNEAQ (reference sequence). Here the CDR3 reads CASSYPTGGSTDTQYF. The DNA of the CDR3 is TGTGCCAGCAGCTACCCGACTGGTGGAAGCACAGATACGCAGTATTTT.

This clonotype was detected a few times. V and J are TRBV6-2 or TRBV6-3 and TRBJ2-4; D might be TRBD1 (5 bases). The CDR3 is made up of 16 amino acids. CDR1 and CDR2 (germline): MNHEY, SVGEGT. The ends were cut back, 6 bases at V and 0 bases at J, with 15 bases in the middle. The CDR3 coding sequence is TGTGCCAGCAGCCCCAGGGTAGACAAAGCCAAAAACATTCAGTACTTC. Translation: CASSPRVDKAKNIQYF.

This clonotype was seen only a few times. J is TRBJ2-3 and V is TRBV6-5; D possibly uses TRBD1 or TRBD2 (6 bases each). Between the trimmed V and J ends, which lost 5 bases and 3 bases, there was a span of 15 bases. This CDR3 is 15 amino acids long. Germline loops: CDR1 MNHEY, CDR2 SVGAGI. This CDR3 is CASSRGRGRTDTQYF. The CDR3, as DNA: TGTGCCAGCAGTAGGGGGAGAGGGAGGACAGATACGCAGTATTTT.

This clonotype was counted at least ten times. The J gene is TRBJ2-3, the V gene TRBV7-2, with 14 positions matching TRBD2. The CDR3 is 18 amino acids. Germline assignment: CDR1 SGHTA and CDR2 FQGNSA. J lost 6 bases, V lost 1 base, and 9 bases had no gene match. The CDR3: CASSLVAPGLAGEDTQYF. The CDR3 DNA follows: TGTGCCAGCAGCTTAGTCGCCCCGGGACTAGCGGGGGAGGATACGCAGTATTTT. Full variable domain (rest looked up from reference TRBV7-2 and TRBJ2-3): GAGVSQSPSNKVTEKGKDVELRCDPISGHTALYWYRQSLGQGLEFLIYFQGNSAPDKSGLPSDRFSAERTGGSVSTLTIQRTQQEDSAVYLCASSLVAPGLAGEDTQYFGPGTRLTVL.